Here is one T cell receptor beta chain with its context. Its antigen is not known. The CDR3 extends over 16 amino acids. Between the trimmed V and J ends, which lost 0 bases and 4 bases, there was a span of 15 bases. In germline, CDR1 is LNHDA, CDR2 SQIVND (reference sequence). MiXCR was run by TCRdb on the reads, yielding one entry per CDR3 protein. The data contain 450,000 to 650,000 distinct CDR3 sequences, less than 30% of them singletons. This sample was taken from a study of T cell repertoires in cytomegalovirus infection. The wider study: Carrying CMV and the relevant HLA type showed in public TCR beta signatures. Regarding the study as a whole: Across the ex vivo response, the dominant clonotypes were HLA-C-restricted CMV-specific TCR beta clonotypes. Individuals carrying CMV plus the relevant HLA were identified by cumulative frequency of public TCR beta families.

The sequence was collected from a human donor in good health (CMV status not recorded). Some clones in this sample may be carry-over from other donors' samples. The rearrangement links TRBV19 to TRBJ1-2, with D tentatively TRBD1 (5 bases). The specimen sequenced was PBMCs. The DNA for the CDR3 is TGTGCCAGTAGTATAGATCGAATGGCCAGGGCCTATGGCTACACCTTC. It encodes CASSIDRMARAYGYTF.